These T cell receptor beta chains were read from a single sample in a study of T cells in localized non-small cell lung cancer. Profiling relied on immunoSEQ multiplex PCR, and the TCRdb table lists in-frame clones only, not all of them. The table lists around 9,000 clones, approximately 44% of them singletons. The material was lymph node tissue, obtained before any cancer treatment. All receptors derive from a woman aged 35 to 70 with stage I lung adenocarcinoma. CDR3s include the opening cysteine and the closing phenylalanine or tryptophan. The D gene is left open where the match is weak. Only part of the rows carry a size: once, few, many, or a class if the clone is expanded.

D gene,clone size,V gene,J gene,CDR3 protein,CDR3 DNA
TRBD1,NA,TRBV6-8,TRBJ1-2,CATSGHDRGSLNGYTF,TGTGCCACCTCGGGCCATGACAGGGGGAGTCTCAATGGCTACACCTTC
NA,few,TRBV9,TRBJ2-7,CASSEWQPAYEQYF,TGTGCCAGCAGTGAATGGCAGCCCGCCTACGAGCAGTACTTC
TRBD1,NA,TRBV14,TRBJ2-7,CASSQGTQDRTQRDEQYF,TGTGCCAGCAGCCAAGGAACTCAGGACAGGACCCAGAGGGACGAGCAGTACTTC
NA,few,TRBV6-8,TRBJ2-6,CASSYGGDGANVLTF,TGTGCCAGCAGTTACGGAGGGGACGGGGCCAACGTCCTGACTTTC
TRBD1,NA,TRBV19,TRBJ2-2,CASSIVPGQGFRTGELFF,TGTGCCAGTAGTATAGTGCCGGGACAGGGTTTTAGGACCGGGGAGCTGTTTTTT
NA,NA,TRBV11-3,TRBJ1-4,CASSLSSSLNEKLFF,TGTGCCAGCAGCTTATCTTCCAGCCTTAATGAAAAACTGTTTTTT
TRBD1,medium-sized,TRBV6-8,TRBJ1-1,CASSRTGALMKSEAFF,TGTGCCAGCAGTAGGACAGGGGCGCTTATGAAGTCTGAAGCTTTCTTT
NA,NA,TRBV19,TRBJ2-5,CASSMRQSRETQYF,TGTGCCAGTAGTATGAGACAGTCTCGAGAGACCCAGTACTTC
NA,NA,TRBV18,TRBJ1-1,CASSPRGSITEAFF,TGTGCCAGCTCACCCAGGGGATCGATCACTGAAGCTTTCTTT
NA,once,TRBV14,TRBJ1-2,CASSQNNGRGYTF,TGTGCCAGCAGCCAGAATAATGGAAGGGGGTACACCTTC
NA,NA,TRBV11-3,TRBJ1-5,CASSLVGYGQPQHF,TGTGCCAGCAGCTTAGTGGGATACGGTCAGCCCCAGCATTTT
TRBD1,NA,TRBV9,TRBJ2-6,CASRGQSSGANVLTF,TGTGCCAGCAGGGGACAGAGCTCTGGGGCCAACGTCCTGACTTTC
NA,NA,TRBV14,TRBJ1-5,CASSQDTNQPQHF,TGTGCCAGCAGCCAAGATACCAATCAGCCCCAGCATTTT
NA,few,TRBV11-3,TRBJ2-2,CASSLVGTTGELFF,TGTGCCAGCAGCTTAGTCGGGACCACCGGGGAGCTGTTTTTT
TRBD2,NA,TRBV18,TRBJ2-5,CASSVQRGDQETQYF,TGTGCCAGCTCAGTCCAGCGGGGGGACCAAGAGACCCAGTACTTC
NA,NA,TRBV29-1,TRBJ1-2,CSVGWQGREGYTF,TGCAGCGTTGGTTGGCAGGGAAGAGAGGGCTACACCTTC
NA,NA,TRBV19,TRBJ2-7,CASSIIDRNYEQYF,TGTGCCAGTAGTATTATCGACAGAAATTACGAGCAGTACTTC
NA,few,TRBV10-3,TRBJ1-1,CAISELAVGGNTEAFF,TGTGCCATCAGTGAGTTGGCAGTGGGGGGAAACACTGAAGCTTTCTTT
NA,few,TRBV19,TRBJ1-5,CASSLRINQPQHF,TGTGCCAGTAGTTTGCGAATCAATCAGCCCCAGCATTTT
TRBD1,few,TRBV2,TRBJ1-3,CASRTGGGNTIYF,TGTGCCAGCCGTACAGGGGGAGGAAACACCATATATTTT
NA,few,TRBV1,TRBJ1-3,CASSQDSGGNTIYF,TGCGCCAGCAGCCAAGACAGCGGAGGAAACACCATATATTTT
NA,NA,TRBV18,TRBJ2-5,CASSPRGIANQETQYF,TGTGCCAGCTCACCAAGAGGGATAGCGAACCAAGAGACCCAGTACTTC
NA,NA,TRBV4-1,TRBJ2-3,CASSQDRQTGDTQYF,TGCGCCAGCAGCCAAGATCGTCAGACCGGAGATACGCAGTATTTT
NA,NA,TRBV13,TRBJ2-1,CASSLGGSSYNEQFF,TGTGCCAGCAGCTTAGGGGGGAGCTCCTACAATGAGCAGTTCTTC
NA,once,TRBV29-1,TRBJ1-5,CSVQTGDNQPQHF,TGCAGCGTTCAAACCGGGGACAATCAGCCCCAGCATTTT
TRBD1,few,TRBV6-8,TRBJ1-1,CASNDRGGNTEAFF,TGTGCCAGCAACGACAGGGGCGGAAACACTGAAGCTTTCTTT
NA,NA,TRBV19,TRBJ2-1,CASSIWYNEQFF,TGTGCCAGTAGTATTTGGTACAATGAGCAGTTCTTC
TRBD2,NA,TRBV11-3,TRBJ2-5,CASSRRFGTSGAEKETQYF,TGTGCCAGCAGCCGCCGATTCGGGACTAGCGGGGCCGAGAAAGAGACCCAGTACTTC
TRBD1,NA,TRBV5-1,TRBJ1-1,CASSVGQLYTEAFF,TGCGCCAGCAGCGTGGGACAGTTATACACTGAAGCTTTCTTT
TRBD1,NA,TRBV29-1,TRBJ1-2,CSVRQGANYGYTF,TGCAGCGTTCGACAGGGCGCTAACTATGGCTACACCTTC
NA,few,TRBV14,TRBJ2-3,CASSRLGSGDTQYF,TGTGCCAGCAGCCGCCTAGGGTCTGGGGATACGCAGTATTTT
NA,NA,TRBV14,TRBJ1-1,CASSQDPAALEAFF,TGTGCCAGCAGCCAAGATCCGGCGGCCTTGGAAGCTTTCTTT
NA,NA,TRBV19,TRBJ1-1,CASSISWRPYTEAFF,TGTGCCAGTAGTATAAGTTGGCGTCCCTACACTGAAGCTTTCTTT
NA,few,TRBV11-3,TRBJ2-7,CASSLTRDSYEQYF,TGTGCCAGCAGCTTAACCAGAGACTCCTACGAGCAGTACTTC
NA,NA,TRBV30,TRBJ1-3,CAWSRGLPNSGNTIYF,TGTGCCTGGAGTCGAGGTCTCCCCAACTCTGGAAACACCATATATTTT
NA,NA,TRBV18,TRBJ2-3,CASSPSEDTQYF,TGTGCCAGCTCACCGTCGGAGGATACGCAGTATTTT
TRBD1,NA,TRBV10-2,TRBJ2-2,CASRLGDRDTGELFF,TGCGCCAGCAGGCTTGGGGACAGAGACACCGGGGAGCTGTTTTTT
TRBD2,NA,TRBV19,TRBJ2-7,CASSFSGGASSNEQYF,TGTGCCAGTAGTTTTAGCGGGGGGGCTTCGTCTAACGAGCAGTACTTC
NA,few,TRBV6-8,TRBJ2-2,CASSYSAVTGELFF,TGTGCCAGCAGTTACTCAGCAGTCACCGGGGAGCTGTTTTTT
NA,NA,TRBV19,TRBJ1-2,CASTAGAPYGYTF,TGTGCCAGTACCGCAGGGGCTCCCTATGGCTACACCTTC
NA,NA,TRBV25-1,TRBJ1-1,CASMGLVNTEAFF,TGTGCCAGCATGGGTTTAGTGAACACTGAAGCTTTCTTT
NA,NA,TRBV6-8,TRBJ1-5,CASSRAREGNQPQHF,TGTGCCAGCAGCCGGGCGAGGGAGGGCAATCAGCCCCAGCATTTT
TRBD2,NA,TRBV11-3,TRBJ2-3,CASSLGTERGGSTDTQYF,TGTGCCAGCAGCTTAGGGACGGAGCGGGGGGGTAGCACAGATACGCAGTATTTT
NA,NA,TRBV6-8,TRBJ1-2,CASSYSQGFYGYTF,TGTGCCAGCAGTTACTCGCAGGGGTTCTATGGCTACACCTTC
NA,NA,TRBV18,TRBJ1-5,CASSGSLNQPQHF,TGTGCCAGCTCAGGCAGTCTCAATCAGCCCCAGCATTTT
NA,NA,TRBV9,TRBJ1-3,CASSPQTGANTIYF,TGTGCCAGCAGTCCTCAGACGGGGGCAAACACCATATATTTT
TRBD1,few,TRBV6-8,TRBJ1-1,CASSYDRGLAEAFF,TGTGCCAGCAGTTACGACAGGGGGCTCGCTGAAGCTTTCTTT
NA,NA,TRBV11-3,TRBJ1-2,CASSSVGGNYGYTF,TGTGCCAGCAGCTCTGTTGGGGGGAACTATGGCTACACCTTC
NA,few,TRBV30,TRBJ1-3,CAWSVTANTIYF,TGTGCCTGGAGTGTTACTGCAAACACCATATATTTT
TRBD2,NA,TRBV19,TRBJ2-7,CASSPWTSGGYEQYF,TGTGCCAGTAGTCCCTGGACTAGCGGGGGCTACGAGCAGTACTTC